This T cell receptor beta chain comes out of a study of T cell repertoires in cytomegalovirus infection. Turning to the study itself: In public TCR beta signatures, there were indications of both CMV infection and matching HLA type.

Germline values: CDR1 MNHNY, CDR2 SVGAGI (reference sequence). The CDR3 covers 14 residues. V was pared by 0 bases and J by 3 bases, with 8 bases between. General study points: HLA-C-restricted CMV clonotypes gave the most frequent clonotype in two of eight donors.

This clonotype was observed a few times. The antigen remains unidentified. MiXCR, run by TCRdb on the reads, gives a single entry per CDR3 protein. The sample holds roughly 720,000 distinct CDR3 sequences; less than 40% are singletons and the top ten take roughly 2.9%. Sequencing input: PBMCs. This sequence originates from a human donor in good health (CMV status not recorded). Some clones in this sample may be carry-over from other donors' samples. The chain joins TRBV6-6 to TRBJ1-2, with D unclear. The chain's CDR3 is CASSYSLTDYGYTF. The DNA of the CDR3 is TGTGCCAGCAGTTACTCATTGACCGACTATGGCTACACCTTC.